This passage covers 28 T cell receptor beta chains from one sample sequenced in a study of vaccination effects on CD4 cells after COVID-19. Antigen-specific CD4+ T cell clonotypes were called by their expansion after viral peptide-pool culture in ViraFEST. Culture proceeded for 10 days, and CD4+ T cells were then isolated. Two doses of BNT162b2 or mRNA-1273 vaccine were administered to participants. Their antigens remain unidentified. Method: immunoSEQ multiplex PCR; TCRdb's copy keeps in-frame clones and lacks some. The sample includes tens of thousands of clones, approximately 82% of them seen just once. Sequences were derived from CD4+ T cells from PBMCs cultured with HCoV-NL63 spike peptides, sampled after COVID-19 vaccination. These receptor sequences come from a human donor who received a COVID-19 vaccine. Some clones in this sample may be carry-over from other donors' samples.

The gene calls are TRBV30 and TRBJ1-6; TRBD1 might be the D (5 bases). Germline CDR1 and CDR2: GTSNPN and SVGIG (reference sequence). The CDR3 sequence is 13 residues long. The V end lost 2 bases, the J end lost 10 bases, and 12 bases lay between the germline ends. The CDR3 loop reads CAWSKGERSPLHF. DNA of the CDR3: TGTGCCTGGAGTAAAGGGGAACGCTCACCCCTCCACTTT.

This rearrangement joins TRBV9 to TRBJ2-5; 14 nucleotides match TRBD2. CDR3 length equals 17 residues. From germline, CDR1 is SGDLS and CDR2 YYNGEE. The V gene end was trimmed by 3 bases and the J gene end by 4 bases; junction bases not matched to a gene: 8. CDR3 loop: CASSARTGTSGGETQYF. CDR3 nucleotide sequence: TGTGCCAGCAGCGCCCGTACCGGGACTAGCGGGGGAGAGACCCAGTACTTC.

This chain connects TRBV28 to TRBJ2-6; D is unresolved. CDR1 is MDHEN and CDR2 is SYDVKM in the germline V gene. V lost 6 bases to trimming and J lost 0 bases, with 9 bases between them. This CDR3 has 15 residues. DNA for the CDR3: TGTGCCAGCAGCCGGAGAATCTCTGGGGCCAACGTCCTGACTTTC. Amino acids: CASSRRISGANVLTF.

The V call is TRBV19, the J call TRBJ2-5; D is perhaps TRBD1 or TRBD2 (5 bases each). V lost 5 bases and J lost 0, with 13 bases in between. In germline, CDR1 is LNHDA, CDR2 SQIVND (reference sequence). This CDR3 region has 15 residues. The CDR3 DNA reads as TGTGCCAGTAGTTGGGACCGGAATGACCAAGAGACCCAGTACTTC. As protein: CASSWDRNDQETQYF.

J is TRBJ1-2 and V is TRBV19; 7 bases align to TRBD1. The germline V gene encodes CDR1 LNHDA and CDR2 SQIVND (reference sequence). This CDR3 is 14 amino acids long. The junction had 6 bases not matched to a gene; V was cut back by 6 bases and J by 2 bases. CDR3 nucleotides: TGTGCCAGTAGGTTGACAGGGTGGAACTATGGCTACACCTTC. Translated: CASRLTGWNYGYTF.

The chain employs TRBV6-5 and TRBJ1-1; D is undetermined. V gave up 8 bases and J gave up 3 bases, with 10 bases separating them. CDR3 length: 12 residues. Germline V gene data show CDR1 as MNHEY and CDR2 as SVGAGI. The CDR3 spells CASRPSHTEAFF. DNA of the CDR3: TGTGCCAGCCGACCCTCCCACACTGAAGCTTTCTTT.

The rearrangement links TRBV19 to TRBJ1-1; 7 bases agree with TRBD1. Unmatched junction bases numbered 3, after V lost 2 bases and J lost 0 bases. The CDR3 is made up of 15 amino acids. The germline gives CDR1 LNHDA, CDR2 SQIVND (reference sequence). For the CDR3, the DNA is TGTGCCAGTAGTATATCTGGGACAGTGAACACTGAAGCTTTCTTT. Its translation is CASSISGTVNTEAFF.

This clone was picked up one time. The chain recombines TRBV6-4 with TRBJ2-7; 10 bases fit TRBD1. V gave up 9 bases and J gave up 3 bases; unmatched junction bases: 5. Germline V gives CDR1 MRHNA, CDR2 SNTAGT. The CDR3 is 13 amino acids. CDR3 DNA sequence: TGTGCCAGGTCCGGGACAGGGGTCTACGAGCAGTACGTC. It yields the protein CARSGTGVYEQYV.

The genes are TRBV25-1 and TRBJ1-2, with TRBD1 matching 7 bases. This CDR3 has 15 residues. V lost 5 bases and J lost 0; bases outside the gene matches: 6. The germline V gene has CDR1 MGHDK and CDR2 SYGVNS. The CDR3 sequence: CASSKQGTTNYGYTF. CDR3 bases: TGTGCCAGCAGTAAACAGGGGACCACTAACTATGGCTACACCTTC.

CDR3 sequence reads: CASSEGGPPYNEQFF. In DNA form, the CDR3 reads TGTGCCAGTAGTGAGGGGGGCCCTCCCTACAATGAGCAGTTCTTC. This chain connects TRBV19 to TRBJ2-1; D possibly uses TRBD1 or TRBD2 (6 bases each). This CDR3 region has 15 residues. CDR1 is LNHDA and CDR2 is SQIVND in the germline V gene (reference sequence). V was pared by 5 bases and J by 2 bases, with 13 bases between.

The CDR3 sequence is CASSQGGQTYEQYV. The CDR3 DNA sequence: TGTGCCAGCAGTCAGGGGGGGCAGACCTACGAGCAGTACGTC. The rearrangement uses TRBV6-5 and TRBJ2-7, with D perhaps matching TRBD1 or TRBD2 (7 bases each). Germline V lookup: CDR1 MNHEY, CDR2 SVGAGI. This CDR3 spans 14 amino acids. V lost 5 bases to trimming and J lost 2 bases, with 13 bases between them.

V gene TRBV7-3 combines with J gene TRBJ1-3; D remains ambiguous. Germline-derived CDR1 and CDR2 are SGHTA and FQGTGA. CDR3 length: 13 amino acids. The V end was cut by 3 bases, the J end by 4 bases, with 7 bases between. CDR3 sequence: CASSLDGGNTIYF. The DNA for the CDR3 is TGTGCCAGCAGCTTGGACGGGGGAAACACCATATATTTT.

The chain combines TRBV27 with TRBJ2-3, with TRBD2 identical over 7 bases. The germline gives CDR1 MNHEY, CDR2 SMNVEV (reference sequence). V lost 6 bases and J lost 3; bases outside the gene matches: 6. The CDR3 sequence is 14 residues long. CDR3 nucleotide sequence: TGTGCCAGCAGGACTAGCATGCTAACAGATACGCAGTATTTT. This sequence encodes CASRTSMLTDTQYF.

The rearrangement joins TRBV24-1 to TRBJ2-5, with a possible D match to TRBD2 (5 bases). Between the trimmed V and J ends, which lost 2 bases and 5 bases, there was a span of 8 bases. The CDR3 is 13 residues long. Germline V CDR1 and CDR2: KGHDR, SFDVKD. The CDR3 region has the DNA TGTGCCACCAGTGATTGGGTAGCGGAGACCCAGTACTTC. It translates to CATSDWVAETQYF.

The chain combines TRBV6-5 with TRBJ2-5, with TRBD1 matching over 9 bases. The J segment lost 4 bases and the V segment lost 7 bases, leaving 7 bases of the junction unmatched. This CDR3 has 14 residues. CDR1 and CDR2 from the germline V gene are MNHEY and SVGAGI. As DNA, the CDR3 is TGTGCCAGCAAGAACAGGGGGCGGACAGAGACCCAGTACTTC. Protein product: CASKNRGRTETQYF.

As DNA, the CDR3 is TGTGCCAGCAGTTACACACACGGTGGTGATACGCAGTATTTT. Translation gives CASSYTHGGDTQYF. The V gene is TRBV6-5, the J gene TRBJ2-3; no definite D call. The V end was cut by 2 bases, the J end by 6 bases, with 12 bases between. This CDR3 is built from 14 residues. From germline, CDR1 is MNHEY and CDR2 SVGAGI.

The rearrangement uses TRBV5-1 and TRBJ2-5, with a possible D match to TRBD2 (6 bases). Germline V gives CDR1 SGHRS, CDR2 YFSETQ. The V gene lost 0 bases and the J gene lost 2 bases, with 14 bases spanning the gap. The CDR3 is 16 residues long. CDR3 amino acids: CASSLAVGTLQETQYF. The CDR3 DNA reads TGCGCCAGCAGCTTGGCCGTGGGGACTCTTCAAGAGACCCAGTACTTC.

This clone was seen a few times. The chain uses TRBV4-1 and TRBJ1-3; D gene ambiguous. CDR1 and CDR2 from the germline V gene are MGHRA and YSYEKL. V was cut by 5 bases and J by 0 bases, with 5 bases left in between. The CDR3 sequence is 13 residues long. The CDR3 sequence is CASSASSGNTIYF. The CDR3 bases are TGCGCCAGCAGCGCCAGCTCTGGAAACACCATATATTTT.

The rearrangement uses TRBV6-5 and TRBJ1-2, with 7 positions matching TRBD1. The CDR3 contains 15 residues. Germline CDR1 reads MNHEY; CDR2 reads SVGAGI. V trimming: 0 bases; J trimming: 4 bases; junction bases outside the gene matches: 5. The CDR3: CASSYSDRISYGYTF. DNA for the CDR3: TGTGCCAGCAGTTACTCGGACAGGATAAGCTATGGCTACACCTTC.

In nucleotides, the CDR3 is TGTGCCAGCAGCCGTTCCGGGGTCTATGGCTACACCTTC. Translating it yields CASSRSGVYGYTF. The chain combines TRBV28 with TRBJ1-2; no clear D. The CDR3 is made up of 13 amino acids. The germline V gene has CDR1 MDHEN and CDR2 SYDVKM. The V and J ends lost 6 bases and 4 bases respectively, with 12 bases between them.

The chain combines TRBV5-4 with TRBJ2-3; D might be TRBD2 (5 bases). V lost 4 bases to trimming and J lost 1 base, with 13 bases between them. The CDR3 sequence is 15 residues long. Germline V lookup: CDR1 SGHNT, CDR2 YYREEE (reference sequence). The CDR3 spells CASSNGKFGTDTQYF. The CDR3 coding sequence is TGTGCCAGCAGCAACGGGAAATTCGGCACAGATACGCAGTATTTT. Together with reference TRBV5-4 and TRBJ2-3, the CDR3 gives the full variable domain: ETGVTQSPTHLIKTRGQQVTLRCSSQSGHNTVSWYQQALGQGPQFIFQYYREEENGRGNFPPRFSGLQFPNYSSELNVNALELDDSALYLCASSNGKFGTDTQYFGPGTRLTVL.

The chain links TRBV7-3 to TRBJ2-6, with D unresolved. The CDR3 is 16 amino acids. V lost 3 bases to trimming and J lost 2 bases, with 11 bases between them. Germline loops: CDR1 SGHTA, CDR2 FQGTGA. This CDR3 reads CASSFSSAPGANVLTF. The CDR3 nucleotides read TGTGCCAGCAGCTTTAGCTCCGCCCCTGGGGCCAACGTCCTGACTTTC.

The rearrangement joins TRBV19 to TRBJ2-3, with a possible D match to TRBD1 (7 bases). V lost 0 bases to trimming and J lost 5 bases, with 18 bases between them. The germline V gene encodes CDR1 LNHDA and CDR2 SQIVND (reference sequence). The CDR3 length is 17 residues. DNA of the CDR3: TGTGCCAGTAGTATAGACCAGGGGGGCCCTTTTGTAGATACGCAGTATTTT. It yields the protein CASSIDQGGPFVDTQYF.

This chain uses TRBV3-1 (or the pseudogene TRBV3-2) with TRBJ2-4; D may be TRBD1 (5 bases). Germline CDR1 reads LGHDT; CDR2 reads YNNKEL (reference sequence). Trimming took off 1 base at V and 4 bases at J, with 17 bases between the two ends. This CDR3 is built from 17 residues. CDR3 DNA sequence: TGTGCCAGCAGCCAAGTTTCCAGGGAAGGCGTGAAAAACATTCAGTACTTC. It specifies CASSQVSREGVKNIQYF.

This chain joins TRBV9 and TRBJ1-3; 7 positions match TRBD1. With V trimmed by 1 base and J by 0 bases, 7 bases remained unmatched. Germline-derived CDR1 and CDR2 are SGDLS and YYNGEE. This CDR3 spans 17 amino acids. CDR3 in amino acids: CASSVRPGQSSGNTIYF. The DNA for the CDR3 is TGTGCCAGCAGCGTACGGCCGGGACAGAGCTCTGGAAACACCATATATTTT.

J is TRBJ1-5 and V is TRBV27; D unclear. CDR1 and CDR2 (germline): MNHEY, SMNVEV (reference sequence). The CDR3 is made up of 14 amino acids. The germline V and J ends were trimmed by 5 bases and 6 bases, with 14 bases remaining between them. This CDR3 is CASSKTQDPQPQHF. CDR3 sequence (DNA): TGTGCCAGCAGTAAGACCCAGGACCCTCAGCCCCAGCATTTT.

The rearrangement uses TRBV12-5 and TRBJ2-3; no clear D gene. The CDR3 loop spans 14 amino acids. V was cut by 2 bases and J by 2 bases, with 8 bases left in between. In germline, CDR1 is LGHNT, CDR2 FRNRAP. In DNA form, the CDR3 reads TGTGCTAGTGGTTTGTACAGTAACACAGATACGCAGTATTTT. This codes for CASGLYSNTDTQYF.

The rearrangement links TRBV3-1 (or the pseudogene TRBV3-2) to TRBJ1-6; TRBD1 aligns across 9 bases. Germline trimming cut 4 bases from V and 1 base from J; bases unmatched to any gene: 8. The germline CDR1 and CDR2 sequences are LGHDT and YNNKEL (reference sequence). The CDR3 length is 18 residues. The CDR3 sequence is CASSPHRTGASYNSPLHF. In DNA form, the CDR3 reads TGTGCCAGCAGCCCCCACCGGACAGGGGCGTCCTATAATTCACCCCTCCACTTT.